This T cell receptor (beta chain) originates from a study of radiation and T cells in renal cell carcinoma (dated by TCRdb to the early 2020s). Some background on the complete study: The samples were obtained from a clinical trial, where primary renal cell carcinomas were treated with 15 Gy stereotactic body radiation therapy and then removed by nephrectomy 4 weeks afterward. In total, around 53 samples, comprising around 26 tumors and around 27 peripheral blood samples, were subjected to TCR beta sequencing. Across all 50 or so samples, several million unique CDR3 nucleotide sequences encoding around 2,500,000 unique CDR3 amino acid sequences were identified.

Interpreted using the paper, the time point label stands for: blood 2 weeks post-SBRT. The sample's treatment or condition, from its label and the paper: 15 Gy SBRT to primary tumor, nephrectomy 4 weeks later. To follow tumor-enriched clonotypes, peripheral blood was collected serially from radiation-treated patients at baseline and again at 2 weeks and 4 weeks after SBRT. Every patient had renal cell carcinoma of clear cell pathology. Genomic DNA for TCR sequencing was prepared using the QIAamp DNA Blood Mini Kit (Qiagen). Samples were included in the analyses only if all quality control checks were passed. The CDR3 starts with the cysteine, ends with the phenylalanine, and has 17 residues. CDR3 DNA only is kept here, 51 bases in frame from base 1. The germline V end is reduced by 6 bases and the J end by 5 bases; junction bases left unmatched: 17. From the germline V gene, CDR1 is SNHLY and CDR2 is FYNNEI.

The full study reports these points: Blood repertoire dynamics were not followed beyond 4 weeks after treatment. An increase in top tumor clonotypes in blood was observed from baseline to 2 weeks post-radiation, followed by contraction by 4 weeks, which was taken to suggest transient expansion of tumor-resident clones. Because the trial had a single-armed design, the trial could not examine how radiation dose or scheduling affected the TCR repertoire. Because no pretreatment tumor biopsies were available, whether clonotypes were present in the tumor at baseline could not be determined.

TCR beta libraries were generated from genomic DNA with the immunoSEQ kit, following the manufacturer's recommendations. To prepare libraries, a first multiplex PCR with proprietary primers was run, followed by a second PCR that added unique barcodes, and a bead cleanup was done after each round. Each sample batch included a kit-provided positive control reaction and a negative control reaction. The final libraries were assessed on an Agilent 4200 TapeStation D1000 ScreenTape, pooled by volume, and quantified by qPCR. Sequencing was performed on an Illumina NextSeq500 using a MidOutput 150-cycle cartridge, with 156 Read1 cycles, 15 Index1 cycles, and the kit custom primers. The pooled library was loaded at roughly 0.9 pM with around 22% PhiX control spiked in. From the authors' description of their analysis: Vendor-processed data were analyzed in R, and a clonotype was defined as all T cells sharing the same CDR3 nucleotide sequence. For clone abundance analyses, frequencies were normalized to the 10,000 most abundant clones per sample. Public T cell clones, which averaged fewer than five per sample, were removed prior to analysis. Tumor-enriched and baseline blood-enriched clonotypes were defined by at least a 32-fold difference in abundance between compartments. A beta-binomial differential abundance model was used to identify clonotypes that were expanded or contracted between blood time points. Similarity between tumor and blood repertoires was quantified using the Baroni-Urbani and Buser coefficient, and groups were compared with two-tailed Wilcoxon tests in R. TCRdb obtained this table from immuneACCESS and retained in-frame rearrangements with V and J assigned. These tables miss some clones; where compared with another copy, unresolved V genes account for less than half of the shortfall, and the remainder is unexplained. That table furnishes V, J and clone size, whereas the DNA furnished D and trimming. Across this sample there are 120,000 or so clones, with over 75% seen only once. About 5.3% of the sample rests with the top ten.

Comment on this clone: The antigen it recognizes is unknown. Within one base of it there is no much larger clone, and no base qualities were kept.

The V gene is TRBV2 and the J gene is TRBJ2-7, with TRBD2 matching 9 junction bases. This TCR derives from a man aged 50 to 59 with renal cell carcinoma. Sample: blood, taken from a patient whose treatment included radiotherapy and nephrectomy. The bases are TGTGCCAGCAGGGGCCCTGGAGGGCGGGGGGGCGTCAACGAGCAGTACTTC. This is translated as CASRGPGGRGGVNEQYF. Reference TRBV2 and TRBJ2-7 genes cover what lies past the CDR3, so the full variable domain is EPEVTQTPSHQVTQMGQEVILRCVPISNHLYFYWYRQILGQKVEFLVSFYNNEISEKSEIFDDQFSVERPDGSNFTLKIRSTKLEDSAMYFCASRGPGGRGGVNEQYFGPGTRLTVT.